One and the same sample provided the 15 T cell receptor beta chains below, sequenced in a study of T cell responses to AZD1222 COVID-19 vaccine. TCRdb's table, derived via immunoSEQ multiplex PCR, lists solely in-frame clones and lacks some. The table shows more than 140,000 clones, with about 87% occurring only once. The sample consisted of peripheral blood, taken on day 0 of AZD1222 vaccination. The receptors come from an adult in good health.

V and J are TRBV30 and TRBJ1-3, with D hard to call. Trimming took off 1 base at V and 10 bases at J, with 11 bases between the two ends. From germline, CDR1 is GTSNPN and CDR2 SVGIG (reference sequence). The CDR3 sequence is 12 residues long. The CDR3 loop reads CAWSAGLGTIYF. The CDR3 DNA reads as TGTGCCTGGAGTGCGGGCCTCGGGACCATATATTTT.

CDR3: CASSYDTGTKLFF. The CDR3 DNA reads TGTGCCAGCAGTTACGACACCGGGACAAAACTGTTTTTT. The rearrangement links TRBV6-5 to TRBJ1-4, with TRBD1 as a possible D gene (5 bases). The germline V and J ends were trimmed by 2 bases and 10 bases, with 11 bases remaining between them. In germline, CDR1 is MNHEY, CDR2 SVGAGI. There are 13 residues in the CDR3.

The CDR3 DNA follows: TGTGCCTGGAGTGGAGGGCGGGGGGAGACCCAGTACTTC. Encoded protein: CAWSGGRGETQYF. The chain links TRBV30 to TRBJ2-5, with TRBD2 identical over 7 bases. CDR1 and CDR2 (germline): GTSNPN, SVGIG (reference sequence). V was clipped by 1 base and J by 5 bases; unmatched bases: 4. The CDR3 spans 13 residues.

The gene calls are TRBV6-1 and TRBJ2-7, with 10 positions matching TRBD2. The V segment lost 4 bases and the J segment 6 bases; nucleotides outside the gene matches: 18. In germline, CDR1 is MNHNS, CDR2 SASEGT. The CDR3 runs to 18 residues. The CDR3 region is CASSADRGRSSGSLEQYF. The CDR3 bases are TGTGCCAGCAGTGCCGACAGGGGTCGGTCTAGCGGGAGCCTCGAGCAGTACTTC.

About this clone: The same CDR3 also results from other DNA sequences found in this sample. This chain joins TRBV19 and TRBJ1-5; 8 bases line up with TRBD1. Germline assignment: CDR1 LNHDA and CDR2 SQIVND (reference sequence). The CDR3 is 15 residues long. The V gene end was trimmed by 3 bases and the J gene end by 2 bases; junction bases not matched to a gene: 3. The CDR3 region has the DNA TGTGCCAGTAGTATCGGACAGGGAGGCAATCAGCCCCAGCATTTT. This sequence encodes CASSIGQGGNQPQHF.

The chain recombines TRBV12-5 with TRBJ2-5, with D tentatively TRBD1 (6 bases). Looked up from germline, CDR1 is LGHNT and CDR2 is FRNRAP. Trimming took off 1 base at V and 4 bases at J, with 10 bases between the two ends. This CDR3 contains 14 residues. DNA of the CDR3: TGTGCTAGTGGTTTGGACAGGGTAGGAGAGACCCAGTACTTC. This sequence encodes CASGLDRVGETQYF.

This clone was detected once. The chain is built from TRBV18 and TRBJ1-6; D perhaps matches TRBD1 (5 bases). The CDR3 is made up of 19 amino acids. V lost 2 bases and J lost 2, with 19 bases in between. CDR1 is KGHSH, CDR2 LQKENI, per germline. CDR3 residues: CASSPKAGDGKTYNSPLHF. For the CDR3, the DNA is TGTGCCAGCTCACCAAAAGCGGGGGACGGGAAAACCTATAATTCACCCCTCCACTTT. The complete variable domain, with remaining parts taken from reference TRBV18 and TRBJ1-6, reads NAGVMQNPRHLVRRRGQEARLRCSPMKGHSHVYWYRQLPEEGLKFMVYLQKENIIDESGMPKERFSAEFPKEGPSILRIQQVVRGDSAAYFCASSPKAGDGKTYNSPLHFGNGTRLTVT.

This clone occurred once. The V gene is TRBV15, the J gene TRBJ2-4; D might be TRBD1 or TRBD2, each matching 5 bases. Trimming left V 5 bases short and J 1 base short, with 12 bases between. CDR3 length: 15 amino acids. Germline V lookup: CDR1 LNHNV, CDR2 YYDKDF (reference sequence). CDR3 region: CATSGEGSAKNIQYF. The CDR3 region has the DNA TGTGCCACCAGCGGCGAGGGGTCGGCCAAAAACATTCAGTACTTC.

V usage is TRBV4-3 and J usage is TRBJ1-2, with 7 positions matching TRBD1. Germline lookup yields CDR1 LGHNA and CDR2 YSLEER. The ends lost 3 bases at V and 7 bases at J; junction bases unmatched: 8. The CDR3 runs 14 residues. The CDR3 region is CASSHGTGVAGYTF. The CDR3 nucleotides read TGCGCCAGCAGCCACGGAACAGGGGTGGCTGGCTACACCTTC.

The genes are TRBV27 and TRBJ2-7; D is possibly TRBD1 (6 bases). The CDR3 is 14 amino acids. Trimming shortened V by 5 bases and J by 3 bases, and 14 bases separated the two germline ends. Germline V gives CDR1 MNHEY, CDR2 SMNVEV (reference sequence). Here the CDR3 DNA reads TGTGCCAGCAGTCCCCTGGACAGTATCTACGAGCAGTACTTC. As protein: CASSPLDSIYEQYF.

The rearrangement uses TRBV6-5 and TRBJ1-2; D is ambiguous. Germline V gene lookup returns CDR1 MNHEY and CDR2 SVGAGI. Trimming cost V 0 bases and J 0 bases, with 8 bases left between them. The CDR3 covers 15 residues. As DNA, the CDR3 is TGTGCCAGCAGTTACTCCGGCAGAGCTAACTATGGCTACACCTTC. Amino acids: CASSYSGRANYGYTF.

The chain recombines TRBV6-2 or TRBV6-3 with TRBJ1-5; D might be TRBD1 (5 bases). V was pared by 2 bases and J by 3 bases, with 8 bases between. The CDR3 covers 14 residues. In germline, CDR1 is MNHEY, CDR2 SVGEGT. This CDR3 is CASSYDRPNQPQHF. The CDR3 DNA reads as TGTGCCAGCAGTTACGACAGACCCAATCAGCCCCAGCATTTT.

The chain joins TRBV6-5 to TRBJ2-7, with D possibly TRBD1 on 5 matching bases. The germline V and J ends were trimmed by 0 bases and 6 bases, with 15 bases remaining between them. This CDR3 is built from 15 residues. Germline lookup yields CDR1 MNHEY and CDR2 SVGAGI. CDR3 sequence (DNA): TGTGCCAGCAGTTACTCGGGGTCAGGGAAGCGCGAGCAGTACTTC. It codes for CASSYSGSGKREQYF.

This chain links TRBV5-1 with TRBJ2-7; tentatively, D is TRBD1 (6 bases). The CDR3 is 13 amino acids. Trimming removed 3 bases from V and 5 bases from J, with 12 bases in between. Germline V gene sequence: CDR1 SGHRS, CDR2 YFSETQ. Here the CDR3 reads CASSSGQIHEQYF. In nucleotides, the CDR3 is TGCGCCAGCAGCTCCGGACAGATACACGAGCAGTACTTC.

The rearrangement joins TRBV6-1 to TRBJ2-7, with a tentative D call TRBD2 (6 bases). This CDR3 is built from 15 residues. CDR1 and CDR2 from the germline V gene are MNHNS and SASEGT. V lost 0 bases to trimming and J lost 2 bases, with 11 bases between them. CDR3: CASSEANSGTYEQYF. The CDR3 DNA reads as TGTGCCAGCAGTGAAGCCAATAGCGGAACCTACGAGCAGTACTTC.